Listed below are T cell receptor beta chains from one sample, sequenced in a study of blood T cell repertoires in COVID-19. Some clones are missing from TCRdb's copy, which holds only in-frame ones; the method was immunoSEQ multiplex PCR. The sample contains 160,000 or so clones, over 75% of which appear only once. Sample: peripheral blood. The receptors stem from a man aged 65 to 85 with active or convalescent COVID-19. CDR3s include the opening cysteine and the closing phenylalanine or tryptophan. A D gene is named only where the DNA matches it firmly. Clone size, where shown, is once, few, many, or a class for clones that have expanded.

>TRBJ2-2|TRBV7-2|NA|NA
TGTGCCAGCAGCTTCAGTAACACCGGGGAGCTGTTTTTT
CASSFSNTGELFF
>TRBJ2-7|TRBV27|NA|NA
TGTGCCAGCAGTTTAGCAACCTACTACGAGCAGTACTTC
CASSLATYYEQYF
>TRBJ2-7|TRBV6-5|TRBD1|NA
TGTGCCAGCAGAGAGACAGGGCTCGAGCAGTACTTC
CASRETGLEQYF
>TRBJ1-3|TRBV9|NA|NA
TGTGCCAGCAGCGTAGCTGTGACAGCAAACTCTGGAAACACCATATATTTT
CASSVAVTANSGNTIYF
>TRBJ1-4|TRBV4-2|NA|once
TGTGCCAGCAGCCAAGATCTGCCAGGGTCCTATGAAAAACTGTTTTTT
CASSQDLPGSYEKLFF
>TRBJ1-3|TRBV28|NA|NA
TGTGCCAGCAGTCAATACAGACAGTTCACCTCTGGAAACACCATATATTTT
CASSQYRQFTSGNTIYF
>TRBJ1-5|TRBV6-5|NA|NA
TGTGCCAGCAGTTACTTCGGGAATCAGCCCCAGCATTTT
CASSYFGNQPQHF
>TRBJ2-5|TRBV7-8|TRBD1|many
TGTGCCAGCAGCCAAGACAGGGGGCCGGGGACCCAGTACTTC
CASSQDRGPGTQYF
>TRBJ1-1|TRBV5-5|NA|NA
TGTGCCAGCAGCTTTCGGACACCGGGAGTCACTGAAGCTTTCTTT
CASSFRTPGVTEAFF
>TRBJ1-5|TRBV7-2|NA|NA
TGTGCCAGCAGCTCTGTTTCGGTTGAGCAGCCCCAGCATTTT
CASSSVSVEQPQHF
>TRBJ2-5|TRBV5-1|NA|NA
TGCGCCAGCAGCCCGGACGGGGGAGTGGGAGAGACCCAGTACTTC
CASSPDGGVGETQYF
>TRBJ2-2|TRBV3-1/TRBV3-2|NA|NA
TGTGCCAGCAGCCAAGCCCAGGGACAAAAGAACACCGGGGAGCTGTTTTTT
CASSQAQGQKNTGELFF
>TRBJ1-1|TRBV4-3|NA|medium-sized
TGCGCCAGCAGCCAAGTATTGACAAGGGGGATGAACACTGAAGCTTTCTTT
CASSQVLTRGMNTEAFF
>TRBJ1-2|TRBV10-3|TRBD1|NA
TGTGCCATCAGTGCCGGGACAGGGGGCGCGGATGGCTACACCTTC
CAISAGTGGADGYTF
>TRBJ2-1|TRBV19|TRBD2|NA
TGTGCCAGTAGTGTACTAGCGGGATTGGGGAATGAGCAGTTCTTC
CASSVLAGLGNEQFF
>TRBJ1-1|TRBV5-4|TRBD1|NA
TGTGCCAGCAGCCCGGGACAGACGAACACTGAAGCTTTCTTT
CASSPGQTNTEAFF
>TRBJ1-5|TRBV5-6|TRBD1|NA
TGTGCCAGCAGCTTCGGCGGGACAGGGGGAGGGCTCCAGCATTTT
CASSFGGTGGGLQHF
>TRBJ2-7|TRBV6-5|NA|once
TGTGCCAGCAGTTACGCAGAGGACAGCTCCTACGAGCAGTACTTC
CASSYAEDSSYEQYF
>TRBJ1-2|TRBV14|NA|NA
TGTGCCAGAATCCAAGTATGCGGACACAGCGTTAGGGGCTACACCTTC
CARIQVCGHSVRGYTF
>TRBJ1-1|TRBV9|NA|few
TGTGCCAGCACCGCGGACAGCAAGAACACTGAAGCTTTCTTT
CASTADSKNTEAFF
>TRBJ2-5|TRBV2|NA|NA
TGTGCCAGCAGTGGAGCGTCCGGGGAGACCCAGTACTTC
CASSGASGETQYF
>TRBJ1-3|TRBV6-5|TRBD1|NA
TGTGCCAGCAGTGACTCGGGACAGAGAAACACCATATATTTT
CASSDSGQRNTIYF
>TRBJ2-3|TRBV4-2|NA|NA
TGTGCCAGCAGCCAAGCAGCTCAGGTGACAGATACGCAGTATTTT
CASSQAAQVTDTQYF
>TRBJ1-2|TRBV2|TRBD1|once
TGTGCCAGCATTAGGACAGGAGGGGATGGCTACACCTTC
CASIRTGGDGYTF